The following is a T cell receptor (beta chain) sequence with its context. The authors' processing: Reference gene primer amplification yielded estimated nucleated cell counts. Profiled with immunoSEQ multiplex PCR; TCRdb holds only in-frame clones, not every one. The V and J calls and clone size are taken from that table; D and trimming were inferred from the DNA. The profile covers roughly 270,000 clones, with approximately 85% appearing a single time and approximately 5.1% taken by the ten largest. This sample stems from a study of blood T cell repertoires in COVID-19. Study-wide background: Samples representing acute and convalescent COVID-19 were sourced from the United States, Italy and Spain.

The V and J ends lost 4 bases and 7 bases respectively, with 15 bases between them. This CDR3 comprises 13 residues. Germline assignment: CDR1 SGHNT and CDR2 YYREEE (reference sequence). The sequencing sample was made of peripheral blood. The chain joins TRBV5-4 to TRBJ2-7, with D possibly being TRBD2 (6 bases). The receptor was isolated from a man aged 50 to 59 with active or convalescent COVID-19. In DNA form, the CDR3 reads TGTGCCAGCAGCGTGACTATAGCGGAAGAGCAGTACTTC. It yields the protein CASSVTIAEEQYF.